This T cell receptor (beta chain) is from a study of cytomegalovirus exposure and HLA in healthy donors (dated 2017 in TCRdb). Notes on the research overall: A later analysis indicated that the 90 to 150 validation repertoires were generated on the platform also employed for the roughly 730 repertoires of the first cohort. The aim of the study was to test whether cataloging public T cell receptors could identify signatures of past pathogen exposure. In addition to the first cohort of roughly 700 subjects, a separate validation cohort of 130 or so different subjects was used. The study combined high-throughput TCR immunosequencing, statistical association of individual TCRs with disease status, and machine learning to predict cytomegalovirus infection status.

The donors belonged to the validation cohort of over a hundred subjects, which was separate from the roughly 700-subject first cohort. CDR1 KGHSH and CDR2 LQKENI were looked up in the germline V gene. The junction shows trimming of 0 bases on V and 6 bases on J, plus 11 bases between the germline ends. Counted from cysteine to phenylalanine, this CDR3 has 15 amino acids. Just the 45-base CDR3 DNA is kept, in frame starting at base 1. The method behind the library was the immunoSEQ multiplex PCR assay. The authors' pipeline ran thus. A statistical classification framework was developed to diagnose cytomegalovirus status using the catalog of TCR beta chain sequences. TCRdb obtained this table from immuneACCESS and retained in-frame rearrangements with V and J assigned. These tables miss some clones; where compared with another copy, unresolved V genes account for less than half of the shortfall, and the remainder is unexplained. D and trimming were read from the DNA, whereas the V and J calls and clone size are those reported in that table. This sample holds some 170,000 clones; roughly 89% were observed only once. The biggest ten clones account for roughly 1.5% of the sample.

The sample holds a few counts of this clone. The antigen this receptor binds is unknown. Base-call qualities are not available, and no considerably larger clone is one nucleotide away. What the research found in general, with its limitations: In vitro tests confirmed that a few of the cytomegalovirus-associated TCR beta chains recognize cytomegalovirus antigens. Most TCR sequences were seen in very few donors, while some public TCRs were found in many individuals. A later analysis had no HLA typing for the validation cohort, so co-occurrence there was scored across all 110 or so repertoires. It was suggested by the authors that the approach could potentially be generalized to other disease states and immunological phenotypes. A total of about 180 TCR beta chains were listed by the study as associated with cytomegalovirus. Of the cluster scores, roughly 93% were above 0 in a later analysis, which found that TCRs clustered in the first cohort also tended to co-occur in the 120 or so validation repertoires. Cytomegalovirus status was reported to be diagnosed by the classifier with high specificity and sensitivity in both the original and validation cohorts.

The TCR sequence derives from a woman aged 25 to 39 in good health and CMV-seronegative. The chain joins TRBV18 to TRBJ1-4; the D gene cannot be named for sure. Sequenced material: PBMCs. The bases are TGTGCCAGCTCACCACCGAGGGCTCGGCATGAAAAACTGTTTTTT. Translated, it gives CASSPPRARHEKLFF.